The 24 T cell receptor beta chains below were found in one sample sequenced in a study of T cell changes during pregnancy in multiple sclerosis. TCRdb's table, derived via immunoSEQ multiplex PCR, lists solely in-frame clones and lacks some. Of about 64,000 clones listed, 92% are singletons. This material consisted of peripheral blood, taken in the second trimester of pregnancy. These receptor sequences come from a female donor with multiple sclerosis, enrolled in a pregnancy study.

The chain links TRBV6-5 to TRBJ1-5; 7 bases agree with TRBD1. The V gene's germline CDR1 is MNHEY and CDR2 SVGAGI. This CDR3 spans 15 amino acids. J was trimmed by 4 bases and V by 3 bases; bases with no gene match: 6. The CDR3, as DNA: TGTGCCAGCAGTTATACAGGGGCTGGGAATCAGCCCCAGCATTTT. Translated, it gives CASSYTGAGNQPQHF.

Here the CDR3 reads CASSFGTSGRGNYEQYF. DNA for the CDR3: TGCGCCAGCAGCTTTGGGACTAGCGGGAGAGGGAATTACGAGCAGTACTTC. The rearrangement uses TRBV5-1 and TRBJ2-7, with 14 positions matching TRBD2. The germline gives CDR1 SGHRS, CDR2 YFSETQ. V dropped 2 bases and J dropped 4; count of bases not matched to a gene: 8. The CDR3 consists of 17 residues.

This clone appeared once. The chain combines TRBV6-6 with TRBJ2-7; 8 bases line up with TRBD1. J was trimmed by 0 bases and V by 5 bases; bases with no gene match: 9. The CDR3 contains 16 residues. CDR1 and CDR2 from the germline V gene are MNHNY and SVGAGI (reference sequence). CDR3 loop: CASSPGDRWSSYEQYF. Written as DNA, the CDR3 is TGTGCCAGCAGTCCAGGGGACAGGTGGAGCTCCTACGAGCAGTACTTC.

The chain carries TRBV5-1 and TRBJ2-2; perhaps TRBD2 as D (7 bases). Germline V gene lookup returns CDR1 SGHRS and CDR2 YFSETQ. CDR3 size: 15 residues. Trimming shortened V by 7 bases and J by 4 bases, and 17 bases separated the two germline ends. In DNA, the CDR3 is TGCGCCAGCGGGCCGGGGGGCGAAGGCACCGGGGAGCTGTTTTTT. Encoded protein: CASGPGGEGTGELFF.

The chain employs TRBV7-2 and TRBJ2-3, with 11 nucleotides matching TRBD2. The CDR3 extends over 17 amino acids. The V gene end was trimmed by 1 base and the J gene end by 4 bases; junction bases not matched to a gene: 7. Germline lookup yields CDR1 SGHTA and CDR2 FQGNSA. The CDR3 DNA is TGTGCCAGCAGCTTAGAACTAGCGGGAGCGGTAGCAGATACGCAGTATTTT. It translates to CASSLELAGAVADTQYF.

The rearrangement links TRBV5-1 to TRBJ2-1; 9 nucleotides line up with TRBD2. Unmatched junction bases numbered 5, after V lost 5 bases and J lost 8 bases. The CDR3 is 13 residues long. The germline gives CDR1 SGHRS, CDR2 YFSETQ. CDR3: CASRSSGKDEQFF. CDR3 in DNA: TGCGCCAGCAGATCTAGCGGGAAAGATGAGCAGTTCTTC.

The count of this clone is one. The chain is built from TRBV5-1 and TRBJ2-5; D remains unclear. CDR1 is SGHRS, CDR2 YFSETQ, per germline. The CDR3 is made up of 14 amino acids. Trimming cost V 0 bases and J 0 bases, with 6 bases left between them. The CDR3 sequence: CASSLVPDQETQYF. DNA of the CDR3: TGCGCCAGCAGCTTGGTGCCGGACCAAGAGACCCAGTACTTC. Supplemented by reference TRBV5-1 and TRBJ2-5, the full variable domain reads KAGVTQTPRYLIKTRGQQVTLSCSPISGHRSVSWYQQTPGQGLQFLFEYFSETQRNKGNFPGRFSGRQFSNSRSEMNVSTLELGDSALYLCASSLVPDQETQYFGPGTRLLVL.

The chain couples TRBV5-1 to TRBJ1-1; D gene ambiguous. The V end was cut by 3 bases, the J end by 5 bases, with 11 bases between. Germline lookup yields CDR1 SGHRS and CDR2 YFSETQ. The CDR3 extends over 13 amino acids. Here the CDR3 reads CASSSKPGTEAFF. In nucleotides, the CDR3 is TGCGCCAGCAGCTCGAAACCCGGGACTGAAGCTTTCTTT. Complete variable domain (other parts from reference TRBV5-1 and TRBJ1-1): KAGVTQTPRYLIKTRGQQVTLSCSPISGHRSVSWYQQTPGQGLQFLFEYFSETQRNKGNFPGRFSGRQFSNSRSEMNVSTLELGDSALYLCASSSKPGTEAFFGQGTRLTVV.

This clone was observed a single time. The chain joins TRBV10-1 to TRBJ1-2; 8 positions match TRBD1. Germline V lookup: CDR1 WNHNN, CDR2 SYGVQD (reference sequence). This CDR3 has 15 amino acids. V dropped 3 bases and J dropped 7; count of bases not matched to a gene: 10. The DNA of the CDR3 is TGCGCCAGCAGTGACCCGGGACAGGCTCCCGGTGGCTACACCTTC. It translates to CASSDPGQAPGGYTF.

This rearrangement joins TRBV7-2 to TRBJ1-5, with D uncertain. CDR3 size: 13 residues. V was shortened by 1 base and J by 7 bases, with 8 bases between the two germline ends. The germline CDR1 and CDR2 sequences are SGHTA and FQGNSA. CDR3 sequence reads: CASSLVGVQPQHF. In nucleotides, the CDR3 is TGTGCCAGCAGCTTAGTCGGGGTACAGCCCCAGCATTTT.

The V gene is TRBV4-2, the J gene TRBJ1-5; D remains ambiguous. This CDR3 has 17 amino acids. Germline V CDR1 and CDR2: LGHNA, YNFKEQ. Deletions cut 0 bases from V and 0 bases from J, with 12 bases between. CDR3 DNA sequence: TGTGCCAGCAGCCAAGACAGGCAGTATTATAGCAATCAGCCCCAGCATTTT. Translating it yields CASSQDRQYYSNQPQHF.

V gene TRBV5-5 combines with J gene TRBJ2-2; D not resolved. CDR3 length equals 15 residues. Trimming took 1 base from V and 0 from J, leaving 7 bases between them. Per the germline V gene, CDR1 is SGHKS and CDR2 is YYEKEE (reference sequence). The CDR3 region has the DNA TGTGCCAGCAGCTTGTTCAGTCCGAACACCGGGGAGCTGTTTTTT. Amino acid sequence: CASSLFSPNTGELFF. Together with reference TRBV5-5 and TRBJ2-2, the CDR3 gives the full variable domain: DAGVTQSPTHLIKTRGQQVTLRCSPISGHKSVSWYQQVLGQGPQFIFQYYEKEERGRGNFPDRFSARQFPNYSSELNVNALLLGDSALYLCASSLFSPNTGELFFGEGSRLTVL.

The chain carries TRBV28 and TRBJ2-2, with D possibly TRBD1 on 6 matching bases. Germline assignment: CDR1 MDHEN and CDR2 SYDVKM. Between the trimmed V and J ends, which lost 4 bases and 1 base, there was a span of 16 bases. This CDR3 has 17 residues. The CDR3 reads CASSSMGASRNTGELFF. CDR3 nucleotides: TGTGCCAGCAGTTCAATGGGGGCATCCAGGAACACCGGGGAGCTGTTTTTT. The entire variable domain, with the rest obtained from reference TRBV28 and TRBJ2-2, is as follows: DVKVTQSSRYLVKRTGEKVFLECVQDMDHENMFWYRQDPGLGLRLIYFSYDVKMKEKGDIPEGYSVSREKKERFSLILESASTNQTSMYLCASSSMGASRNTGELFFGEGSRLTVL.

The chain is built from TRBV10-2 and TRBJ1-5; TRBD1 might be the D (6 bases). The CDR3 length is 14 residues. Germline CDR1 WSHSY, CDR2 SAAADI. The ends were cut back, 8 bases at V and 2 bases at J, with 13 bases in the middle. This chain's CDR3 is CASVSEGGNQPQHF. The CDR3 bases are TGCGCCAGCGTTTCCGAGGGGGGCAATCAGCCCCAGCATTTT.

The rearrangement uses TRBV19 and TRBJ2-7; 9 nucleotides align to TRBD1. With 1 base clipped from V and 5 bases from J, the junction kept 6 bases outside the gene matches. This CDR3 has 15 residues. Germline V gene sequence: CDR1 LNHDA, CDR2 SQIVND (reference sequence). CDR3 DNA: TGTGCCAGTAGTATAGCCCGGGACAGGGCAAACGAGCAGTACTTC. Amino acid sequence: CASSIARDRANEQYF.

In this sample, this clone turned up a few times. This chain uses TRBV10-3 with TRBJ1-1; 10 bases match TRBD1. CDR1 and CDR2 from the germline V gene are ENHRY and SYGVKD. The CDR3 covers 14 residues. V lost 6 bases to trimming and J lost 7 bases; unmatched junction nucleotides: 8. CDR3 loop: CAIRKGQGLGEAFF. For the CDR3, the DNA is TGTGCCATCAGGAAGGGACAGGGGTTGGGTGAAGCTTTCTTT.

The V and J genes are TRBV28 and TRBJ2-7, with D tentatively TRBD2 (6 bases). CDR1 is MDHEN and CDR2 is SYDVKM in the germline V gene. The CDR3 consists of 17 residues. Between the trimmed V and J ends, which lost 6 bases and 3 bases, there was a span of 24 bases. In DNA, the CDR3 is TGTGCCAGCAGCCCCTTATCAGGAGGGATAACTATCTACGAGCAGTACTTC. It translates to CASSPLSGGITIYEQYF.

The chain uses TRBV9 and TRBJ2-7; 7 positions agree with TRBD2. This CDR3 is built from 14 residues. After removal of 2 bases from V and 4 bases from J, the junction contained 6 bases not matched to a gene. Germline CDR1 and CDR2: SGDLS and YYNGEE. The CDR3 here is CASSVRESGYEQYF. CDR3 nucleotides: TGTGCCAGCAGCGTGCGGGAGTCAGGTTACGAGCAGTACTTC.

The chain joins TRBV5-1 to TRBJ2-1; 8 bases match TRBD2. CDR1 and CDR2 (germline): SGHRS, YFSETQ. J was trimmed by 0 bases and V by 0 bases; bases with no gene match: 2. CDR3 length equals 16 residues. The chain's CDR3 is CASSLGGTSSYNEQFF. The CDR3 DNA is TGCGCCAGCAGCTTGGGGGGGACTAGCTCCTACAATGAGCAGTTCTTC. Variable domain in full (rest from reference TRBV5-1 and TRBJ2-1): KAGVTQTPRYLIKTRGQQVTLSCSPISGHRSVSWYQQTPGQGLQFLFEYFSETQRNKGNFPGRFSGRQFSNSRSEMNVSTLELGDSALYLCASSLGGTSSYNEQFFGPGTRLTVL.

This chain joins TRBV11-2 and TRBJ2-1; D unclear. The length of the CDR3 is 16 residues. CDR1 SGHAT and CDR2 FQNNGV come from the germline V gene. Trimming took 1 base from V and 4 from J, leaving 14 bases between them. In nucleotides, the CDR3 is TGTGCCAGCAGCTTAGGTATAGGAGCCTTTTACAATGAGCAGTTCTTC. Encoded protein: CASSLGIGAFYNEQFF.

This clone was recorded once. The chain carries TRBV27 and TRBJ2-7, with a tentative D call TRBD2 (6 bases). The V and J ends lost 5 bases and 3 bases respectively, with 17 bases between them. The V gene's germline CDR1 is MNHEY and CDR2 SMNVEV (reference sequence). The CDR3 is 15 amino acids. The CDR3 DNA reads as TGTGCCAGCAGTACTCGGGCTAGCGCATACTACGAGCAGTACTTC. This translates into CASSTRASAYYEQYF.

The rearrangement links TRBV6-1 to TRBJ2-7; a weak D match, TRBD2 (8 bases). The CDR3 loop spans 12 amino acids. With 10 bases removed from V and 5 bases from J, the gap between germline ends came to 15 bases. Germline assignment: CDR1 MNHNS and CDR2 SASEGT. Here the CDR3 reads CATPGGGDEQYF. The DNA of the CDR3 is TGTGCCACCCCGGGAGGGGGCGACGAGCAGTACTTC.

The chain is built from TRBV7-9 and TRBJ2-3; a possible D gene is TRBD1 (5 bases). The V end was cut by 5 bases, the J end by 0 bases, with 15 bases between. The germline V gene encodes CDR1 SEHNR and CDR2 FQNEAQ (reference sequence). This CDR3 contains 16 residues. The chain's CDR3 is CASSPSTATSTDTQYF. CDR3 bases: TGTGCCAGCAGCCCATCGACAGCGACTAGCACAGATACGCAGTATTTT. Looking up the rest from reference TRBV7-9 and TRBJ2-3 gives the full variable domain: DTGVSQNPRHKITKRGQNVTFRCDPISEHNRLYWYRQTLGQGPEFLTYFQNEAQLEKSRLLSDRFSAERPKGSFSTLEIQRTEQGDSAMYLCASSPSTATSTDTQYFGPGTRLTVL.

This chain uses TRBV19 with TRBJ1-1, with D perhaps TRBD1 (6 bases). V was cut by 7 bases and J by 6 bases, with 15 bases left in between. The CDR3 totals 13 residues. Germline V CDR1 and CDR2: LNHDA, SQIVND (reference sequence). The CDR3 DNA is TGTGCCAGTATTCCACAGGGAGTCTCTGAAGCTTTCTTT. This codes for CASIPQGVSEAFF. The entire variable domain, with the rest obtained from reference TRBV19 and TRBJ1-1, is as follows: DGGITQSPKYLFRKEGQNVTLSCEQNLNHDAMYWYRQDPGQGLRLIYYSQIVNDFQKGDIAEGYSVSREKKESFPLTVTSAQKNPTAFYLCASIPQGVSEAFFGQGTRLTVV.